This TCR beta chain was captured in a study of blood T cell repertoires in COVID-19. Whole-study context: Some COVID-19 samples were acute and others convalescent; all came from the United States, Italy and Spain.

Across about two dozen US areas, participants ranged in age from about 18 to 100 years. Clinical histories supplied by participants themselves formed the basis of cohort assignment. The CDR3 runs 15 residues. Germline CDR1 is LGHDT and CDR2 is YNNKEL (reference sequence). Trimming removed 7 bases from V and 2 bases from J; junction bases left unmatched: 9. Repertoires were generated with immunoSEQ multiplex PCR, while TCRdb's copy carries only in-frame clones and drops some. This sample has 200,000 to 300,000 clones, with over 80% found just once. Sequenced material: PBMCs or T cells enriched from blood (not recorded which). The TCR comes from a woman between 25 and 40 years old with acute COVID-19. The chain combines TRBV3-1 (or the pseudogene TRBV3-2) with TRBJ1-1, with 8 bases lining up with TRBD1. The CDR3 nucleotides are TGTGCCAGCACCGGACAGGGACGGGGAAACACTGAAGCTTTCTTT. Amino acid sequence: CASTGQGRGNTEAFF.